The rows below give T cell receptor beta chains drawn from one sample of a study of CD8 T cells in Susac syndrome. MiXCR, run by TCRdb on the immunoSEQ multiplex PCR reads, gives a single entry per CDR3 protein. The table has 150,000 to 200,000 distinct CDR3 sequences, about 91% seen once. The sequenced sample was CD4+ T cells from PBMCs. These receptors were collected from a human donor with Susac syndrome. The CDR3 runs from the conserved cysteine through the conserved F or W. D genes are given only for firm matches. The size field is filled for only some rows; it gives once, few, many or a size class.

clone size: -
V gene: TRBV5-1
J gene: TRBJ2-1
D gene: TRBD2
CDR3 DNA: TGCGCCAGCAGCTCCGGGACTAGAATTTCCAATGAGCAGTTCTTC
CDR3 protein: CASSSGTRISNEQFF

clone size: -
V gene: TRBV12-3/TRBV12-4
J gene: TRBJ2-3
D gene: TRBD2
CDR3 DNA: TGTGCCAGCAGTTTAGCACAGCGGGGGGATACGCAGTATTTT
CDR3 protein: CASSLAQRGDTQYF

clone size: -
V gene: TRBV30
J gene: TRBJ1-6
D gene: -
CDR3 DNA: TGTGCCTGGGGGGACGGCCTGAATTCACCCCTCCACTTT
CDR3 protein: CAWGDGLNSPLHF

clone size: -
V gene: TRBV18
J gene: TRBJ1-2
D gene: TRBD1
CDR3 DNA: TGTGCCAGCTCACCATACGGGACAGGGGGCCTGAATGGGGATGGCTACACCTTC
CDR3 protein: CASSPYGTGGLNGDGYTF

clone size: -
V gene: TRBV2
J gene: TRBJ2-6
D gene: -
CDR3 DNA: TGTGCCAGCAGTGAGGGGGATAAGTTTGGGGCCAACGTCCTGACTTTC
CDR3 protein: CASSEGDKFGANVLTF

clone size: -
V gene: TRBV2
J gene: TRBJ2-7
D gene: -
CDR3 DNA: TGTGCCAGCGGGGTGCGGTACCCCTACGAGCAGTACTTC
CDR3 protein: CASGVRYPYEQYF

clone size: -
V gene: TRBV2
J gene: TRBJ1-5
D gene: -
CDR3 DNA: TGTGCCAGCAGGAGAGAGGATTTGGGCAATCAGCCCCAGCATTTT
CDR3 protein: CASRREDLGNQPQHF

clone size: -
V gene: TRBV7-9
J gene: TRBJ2-1
D gene: -
CDR3 DNA: TGTGCCAGCAGCCAAACAGGGAATCTTTCCTTC
CDR3 protein: CASSQTGNLSF

clone size: -
V gene: TRBV20-1
J gene: TRBJ2-3
D gene: TRBD2
CDR3 DNA: TGCAGTACTATGGGGGAGGGCGCGTCAGATACGCAGTATTTT
CDR3 protein: CSTMGEGASDTQYF

clone size: -
V gene: TRBV6-5
J gene: TRBJ2-3
D gene: -
CDR3 DNA: TGTGCCAGCAGTAACAGGGGGACTAGCTTGTCAGATACGCAGTATTTT
CDR3 protein: CASSNRGTSLSDTQYF

clone size: -
V gene: TRBV18
J gene: TRBJ1-2
D gene: -
CDR3 DNA: TGTGCCAGCTCACCGTCTACAGGGATAGACTATGGCTACACCTTC
CDR3 protein: CASSPSTGIDYGYTF

clone size: -
V gene: TRBV20-1
J gene: TRBJ1-5
D gene: -
CDR3 DNA: TGCAGTGCTAGGGAGAGCAATCAGCCCCAGCATTTT
CDR3 protein: CSARESNQPQHF

clone size: once
V gene: TRBV5-6
J gene: TRBJ2-1
D gene: TRBD2
CDR3 DNA: TGTGCCAGCAGCTTGGGGGGGCTAGCGGGACAGCTCAATGAGCAGTTCTTC
CDR3 protein: CASSLGGLAGQLNEQFF

clone size: -
V gene: TRBV19
J gene: TRBJ2-7
D gene: TRBD1
CDR3 DNA: TGTGCCAGTAGTATAAAGTACGGGACAGACTACGAGCAGTACTTC
CDR3 protein: CASSIKYGTDYEQYF

clone size: -
V gene: TRBV27
J gene: TRBJ2-1
D gene: TRBD2
CDR3 DNA: TGTGCCAGCAGTTTACCAGCGGGAGGGCTTGCCGAGCAGTTCTTC
CDR3 protein: CASSLPAGGLAEQFF

clone size: -
V gene: TRBV7-9
J gene: TRBJ2-1
D gene: TRBD1
CDR3 DNA: TGTGCCAGCAGCCTCCGTAGTTGGGACAGGGCCCAACCTGAGCAGTTCTTC
CDR3 protein: CASSLRSWDRAQPEQFF

clone size: few
V gene: TRBV7-8
J gene: TRBJ1-3
D gene: -
CDR3 DNA: TGTGCCAGCAGCTTAGACAGCTCTGGAAACACCATATATTTT
CDR3 protein: CASSLDSSGNTIYF

clone size: once
V gene: TRBV5-4
J gene: TRBJ2-5
D gene: -
CDR3 DNA: TGTGCCAGCAGCTCGCCGACTAGAGAAGGAGAGACCCAGTACTTC
CDR3 protein: CASSSPTREGETQYF

clone size: -
V gene: TRBV2
J gene: TRBJ1-5
D gene: TRBD1
CDR3 DNA: TGTGCCAGCAGGGGACAGCAGAATCAGCCCCAGCATTTT
CDR3 protein: CASRGQQNQPQHF

clone size: -
V gene: TRBV3-1
J gene: TRBJ2-4
D gene: -
CDR3 DNA: TGTGCCAGCAGCCAAGATCTATGGGAGAACATTCAGTACTTC
CDR3 protein: CASSQDLWENIQYF

clone size: -
V gene: TRBV5-1
J gene: TRBJ2-2
D gene: TRBD1
CDR3 DNA: TGCGCCAGCAGCAGTCAGGGGGCGGCCGGCACCGGGGAGCTGTTTTTT
CDR3 protein: CASSSQGAAGTGELFF

clone size: -
V gene: TRBV2
J gene: TRBJ1-1
D gene: -
CDR3 DNA: TGTGCCAGCAGTGAAGCAGGGATGAACACTGAAGCTTTCTTT
CDR3 protein: CASSEAGMNTEAFF

clone size: -
V gene: TRBV9
J gene: TRBJ1-5
D gene: TRBD1
CDR3 DNA: TGTGCCAGCAGCTTACAGGGGGACGGTCAGCCCCAGCATTTT
CDR3 protein: CASSLQGDGQPQHF

clone size: -
V gene: TRBV30
J gene: TRBJ1-2
D gene: -
CDR3 DNA: TGTGCCTGGAGCCGGACCGGGACGGGTTCCGGCTACACCTTC
CDR3 protein: CAWSRTGTGSGYTF

clone size: -
V gene: TRBV5-1
J gene: TRBJ2-7
D gene: -
CDR3 DNA: TGCGCCAGCAGCACAGGACAGCCCCTCTACGAGCAGTACTTC
CDR3 protein: CASSTGQPLYEQYF

clone size: -
V gene: TRBV6-5
J gene: TRBJ1-1
D gene: -
CDR3 DNA: TGTGCCAGCAGTTCCTTATACGGGAACACTGAAGCTTTCTTT
CDR3 protein: CASSSLYGNTEAFF

clone size: -
V gene: TRBV20-1
J gene: TRBJ1-2
D gene: TRBD1
CDR3 DNA: TGCAGTGCTAGCAACAGGGAGGGGGCTGATGGCTACACCTTC
CDR3 protein: CSASNREGADGYTF

clone size: -
V gene: TRBV7-3
J gene: TRBJ2-2
D gene: -
CDR3 DNA: TGTGCCAGCAGCTTGGGGACATACCCACCACACGCGAACACCGGGGAGCTGTTTTTT
CDR3 protein: CASSLGTYPPHANTGELFF

clone size: -
V gene: TRBV28
J gene: TRBJ2-1
D gene: -
CDR3 DNA: TGTGCCAGCAGCGACACTTTCGGAGCCTGGCCGTTCTTC
CDR3 protein: CASSDTFGAWPFF

clone size: -
V gene: TRBV5-4
J gene: TRBJ1-6
D gene: TRBD1
CDR3 DNA: TGTGCCAGCAGCTCCACAGGGGGCGGATTGAATTCACCCCTCCACTTT
CDR3 protein: CASSSTGGGLNSPLHF

clone size: -
V gene: TRBV5-1
J gene: TRBJ2-3
D gene: -
CDR3 DNA: TGCGCCAGCAGCTTGGGAAGATATACAGATACGCAGTATTTT
CDR3 protein: CASSLGRYTDTQYF

clone size: -
V gene: TRBV4-1
J gene: TRBJ2-1
D gene: TRBD2
CDR3 DNA: TGCGCCAGCAGCCAAGAGGGGAGCGGGAGGGGAACCTACAATGAGCAGTTCTTC
CDR3 protein: CASSQEGSGRGTYNEQFF

clone size: -
V gene: TRBV20-1
J gene: TRBJ1-1
D gene: TRBD1
CDR3 DNA: TGCAGTGCTAGAGGGCAGGGGGCATTGGAAACTGAAGCTTTCTTT
CDR3 protein: CSARGQGALETEAFF

clone size: -
V gene: TRBV18
J gene: TRBJ1-3
D gene: -
CDR3 DNA: TGTGCCAGCTCACCATCGGTCAACTCTGGAAACACCATATATTTT
CDR3 protein: CASSPSVNSGNTIYF

clone size: -
V gene: TRBV6-5
J gene: TRBJ1-4
D gene: -
CDR3 DNA: TGTGCCAGCAGAGCCCACAGGGAGAGAAGTGAAAAACTGTTTTTT
CDR3 protein: CASRAHRERSEKLFF

clone size: -
V gene: TRBV5-1
J gene: TRBJ2-3
D gene: -
CDR3 DNA: TGCGCCAGCAGCTTGGGAGGGATAGAGAGGACAGATACGCAGTATTTT
CDR3 protein: CASSLGGIERTDTQYF

clone size: -
V gene: TRBV6-1
J gene: TRBJ1-2
D gene: -
CDR3 DNA: TGTGCCAGCAGTAACCCTGGGGAGGGCTACACCTTC
CDR3 protein: CASSNPGEGYTF

clone size: once
V gene: TRBV4-1
J gene: TRBJ1-2
D gene: -
CDR3 DNA: TGCGCCAGCAGCCAACCAAAGCCAGATAGGTATGGCTACACCTTC
CDR3 protein: CASSQPKPDRYGYTF

clone size: -
V gene: TRBV6-5
J gene: TRBJ1-4
D gene: -
CDR3 DNA: TGTGCCAGCAGTTACTCACAGGGTTCCGCAACTAATGAAAAACTGTTTTTT
CDR3 protein: CASSYSQGSATNEKLFF

clone size: -
V gene: TRBV3-1
J gene: TRBJ2-7
D gene: TRBD1
CDR3 DNA: TGTGCCAGCAGGAATCAGGGGACAGGCTACGAGCAGTACTTC
CDR3 protein: CASRNQGTGYEQYF

clone size: -
V gene: TRBV20-1
J gene: TRBJ2-5
D gene: -
CDR3 DNA: TGCAGTGCTAGAATTGGACACGGAGAGACCCAGTACTTC
CDR3 protein: CSARIGHGETQYF

clone size: -
V gene: TRBV9
J gene: TRBJ2-3
D gene: -
CDR3 DNA: TGTGCCAGCAGCGTAACTAGCACAGATACGCAGTATTTT
CDR3 protein: CASSVTSTDTQYF

clone size: once
V gene: TRBV29-1
J gene: TRBJ1-1
D gene: TRBD1
CDR3 DNA: TGCAGCGGAGGACAGGGGAAGAACACTGAAGCTTTCTTT
CDR3 protein: CSGGQGKNTEAFF

clone size: -
V gene: TRBV4-1
J gene: TRBJ1-1
D gene: -
CDR3 DNA: TGCGCCAGCAGCCAACCAGGGAACACTGAAGCTTTCTTT
CDR3 protein: CASSQPGNTEAFF

clone size: -
V gene: TRBV4-1
J gene: TRBJ1-4
D gene: TRBD1
CDR3 DNA: TGCGCCAGCAGCCATCCGGGACAGCTCAATGAAAAACTGTTTTTT
CDR3 protein: CASSHPGQLNEKLFF

clone size: -
V gene: TRBV29-1
J gene: TRBJ1-2
D gene: -
CDR3 DNA: TGCAGCGTGGAGGTTACGGCTAACTATGGCTACACCTTC
CDR3 protein: CSVEVTANYGYTF

clone size: -
V gene: TRBV2
J gene: TRBJ1-3
D gene: -
CDR3 DNA: TGTGCCAGCAACGCGGCTTCAGGAAACACCATATATTTT
CDR3 protein: CASNAASGNTIYF

clone size: -
V gene: TRBV29-1
J gene: TRBJ2-2
D gene: TRBD2
CDR3 DNA: TGCAGCGTTTCGGACCCACTAGCGGGAGTATCCGAGGAGCTGTTTTTT
CDR3 protein: CSVSDPLAGVSEELFF

clone size: -
V gene: TRBV28
J gene: TRBJ2-7
D gene: TRBD2
CDR3 DNA: TGTGCCAGCAGGGTGGTAGCGGGAGGCCCTGAGCAGTACTTC
CDR3 protein: CASRVVAGGPEQYF

clone size: -
V gene: TRBV12-3/TRBV12-4
J gene: TRBJ2-7
D gene: TRBD2
CDR3 DNA: TGTGCCAGCAGCAAACCGGGACTAGCTGACGAGCAGTACTTC
CDR3 protein: CASSKPGLADEQYF